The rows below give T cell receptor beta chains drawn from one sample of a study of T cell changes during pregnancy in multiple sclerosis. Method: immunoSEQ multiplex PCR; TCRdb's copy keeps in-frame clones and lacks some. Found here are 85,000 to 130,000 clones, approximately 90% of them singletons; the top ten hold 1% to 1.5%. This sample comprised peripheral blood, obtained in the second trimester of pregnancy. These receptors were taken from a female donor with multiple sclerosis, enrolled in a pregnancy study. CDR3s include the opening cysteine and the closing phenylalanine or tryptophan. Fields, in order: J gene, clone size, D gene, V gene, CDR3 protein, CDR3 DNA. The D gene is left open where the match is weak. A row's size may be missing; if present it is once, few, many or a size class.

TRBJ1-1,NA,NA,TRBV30,CAWRGPTRGNEAFF,TGTGCCTGGAGGGGTCCTACTCGGGGGAATGAAGCTTTCTTT
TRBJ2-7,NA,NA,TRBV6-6,CASEDSSYEQYF,TGTGCCTCAGAAGACAGTTCCTACGAGCAGTACTTC
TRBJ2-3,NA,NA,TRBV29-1,CSVEDPFHPGGTDTQYF,TGCAGCGTTGAAGATCCCTTCCATCCCGGTGGCACAGATACGCAGTATTTT
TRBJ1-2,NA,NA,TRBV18,CASSPEQHYGYTF,TGTGCCAGCTCACCAGAACAGCACTATGGCTACACCTTC
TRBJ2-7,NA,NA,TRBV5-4,CASSRTGYEQYF,TGTGCCAGCAGCAGGACTGGCTACGAGCAGTACTTC
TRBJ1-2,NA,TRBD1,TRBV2,CASSERGLNYGYTF,TGTGCCAGCAGTGAAAGGGGGCTTAACTATGGCTACACCTTC
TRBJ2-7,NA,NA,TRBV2,CASASSYEQYF,TGTGCCAGCGCTAGCTCCTACGAGCAGTACTTC
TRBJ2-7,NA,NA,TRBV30,CAWGLPGSVHEQYF,TGTGCCTGGGGGCTTCCAGGAAGTGTCCACGAGCAGTACTTC
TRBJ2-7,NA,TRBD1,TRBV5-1,CASSLWTGVISSYEQYF,TGCGCCAGCAGCTTATGGACAGGGGTTATTAGCTCCTACGAGCAGTACTTC
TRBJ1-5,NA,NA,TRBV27,CASSSYRNQPQHF,TGTGCCAGCAGTTCCTATCGCAATCAGCCCCAGCATTTT
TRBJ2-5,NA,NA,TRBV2,CASSVLSGGETQYF,TGTGCCAGCAGTGTGCTGAGTGGAGGGGAGACCCAGTACTTC
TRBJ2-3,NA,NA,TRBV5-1,CASSPDYWGTEDTQYF,TGCGCCAGCAGCCCGGACTATTGGGGGACGGAGGATACGCAGTATTTT
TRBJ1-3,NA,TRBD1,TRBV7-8,CASSASQGESTIYF,TGTGCCAGCAGCGCCTCTCAGGGGGAGAGCACCATATATTTT
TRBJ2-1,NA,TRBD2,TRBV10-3,CAISPRTSGINEQFF,TGTGCCATCAGCCCTCGGACTAGCGGGATCAATGAGCAGTTCTTC
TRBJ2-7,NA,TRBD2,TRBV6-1,CASSVTSASYEQYF,TGTGCCAGCAGTGTGACTAGCGCCTCCTACGAGCAGTACTTC
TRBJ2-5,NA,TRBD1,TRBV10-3,CAINSRGRRETQYF,TGTGCCATCAATTCCAGGGGGCGGCGAGAGACCCAGTACTTC
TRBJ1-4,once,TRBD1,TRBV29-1,CSVTFRGTNEKLFF,TGCAGCGTTACCTTCAGGGGGACTAATGAAAAACTGTTTTTT
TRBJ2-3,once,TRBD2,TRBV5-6,CASSLGPGLAGDTQYF,TGTGCCAGCAGCTTGGGGCCGGGACTAGCTGGAGATACGCAGTATTTT
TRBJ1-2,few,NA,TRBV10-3,CAISENRDGPYGYTF,TGTGCCATCAGTGAGAACAGGGACGGACCCTATGGCTACACCTTC
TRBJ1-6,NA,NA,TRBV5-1,CASAPDSSYSPLHF,TGCGCCAGCGCACCCGACAGCTCTTATTCACCCCTCCACTTT
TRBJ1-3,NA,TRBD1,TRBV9,CASSPWDSGNTIYF,TGTGCCAGCAGCCCCTGGGACAGTGGAAACACCATATATTTT
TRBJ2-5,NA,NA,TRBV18,CASSPGQQETQYF,TGTGCCAGCTCACCTGGCCAACAAGAGACCCAGTACTTC
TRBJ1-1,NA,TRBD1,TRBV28,CASRLPGQGGTEAFF,TGTGCCAGCAGGCTACCGGGACAGGGAGGAACTGAAGCTTTCTTT
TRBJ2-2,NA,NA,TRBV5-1,CASSLVATNTGELFF,TGCGCCAGCAGCTTGGTCGCGACGAACACCGGGGAGCTGTTTTTT
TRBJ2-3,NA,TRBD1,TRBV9,CASSEGALKVDTQYF,TGTGCCAGCAGCGAGGGGGCCCTAAAAGTTGATACGCAGTATTTT
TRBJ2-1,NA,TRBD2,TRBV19,CASSTPFSGTTYNEQFF,TGTGCCAGCTCTACCCCCTTTAGCGGGACTACCTACAATGAGCAGTTCTTC
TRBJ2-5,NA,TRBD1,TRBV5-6,CASSSTGTGGEFQETQYF,TGTGCCAGCAGCTCTACCGGGACAGGGGGTGAGTTCCAAGAGACCCAGTACTTC
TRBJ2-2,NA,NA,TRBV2,CASGLTGGPNTGELFF,TGTGCCAGCGGTCTCACCGGGGGGCCGAACACCGGGGAGCTGTTTTTT